The rows below give T cell receptor beta chains drawn from one sample of a study of CD8 T cells in Susac syndrome. TCRdb re-analysed the immunoSEQ multiplex PCR reads in MiXCR, keeping a single row per CDR3 protein. The table lists about 200,000 distinct CDR3 sequences, about 95% of them singletons. The source material was CD4+ T cells from PBMCs. The receptors were sampled from a human donor with multiple sclerosis. CDR3s include the opening cysteine and the closing phenylalanine or tryptophan. A D gene is named only where the DNA matches it firmly. Size is stated for part of the rows, as once, few or many counts, or as a class when the clone is expanded.

D | size | J | V | DNA | CDR3
NA | once | TRBJ2-2 | TRBV30 | TGTGCCTGGAGTGTACAGGTTGACACCGGGGAGCTGTTTTTT | CAWSVQVDTGELFF
TRBD2 | NA | TRBJ2-2 | TRBV11-3 | TGTGCCAGCAGCTTGGACCTAGCGGGGGGCACCGGGGAGCTGTTTTTT | CASSLDLAGGTGELFF
NA | NA | TRBJ1-5 | TRBV10-3 | TGTGCCATCAGTGAGTCGGGGGACGGCAATCAGCCCCAGCATTTT | CAISESGDGNQPQHF
TRBD1 | NA | TRBJ1-3 | TRBV29-1 | TGCAGCGCCCGGGACAGTGGAAACACCATATATTTT | CSARDSGNTIYF
NA | NA | TRBJ2-2 | TRBV12-3/TRBV12-4 | TGTGCCAGCAGACCAACGGGGAGTCCGAACACCGGGGAGCTGTTTTTT | CASRPTGSPNTGELFF
NA | NA | TRBJ1-2 | TRBV15 | TGTGCCACCAGCAATCGAACCCGGACAGTTCTTGGCTACACCTTC | CATSNRTRTVLGYTF
TRBD2 | once | TRBJ2-1 | TRBV2 | TGTGCCAGCAGTCCCTATGGGGGGGTCAATGAGCAGTTCTTC | CASSPYGGVNEQFF
NA | NA | TRBJ2-2 | TRBV6-5 | TGTGCCAGCAAAAGTTGGGGAGGGGAGCTGTTTTTT | CASKSWGGELFF
NA | NA | TRBJ1-5 | TRBV18 | TGTGCCAGCTCAGACTCAGGGTTAGCGCAGCCCCAGCATTTT | CASSDSGLAQPQHF
NA | NA | TRBJ2-3 | TRBV20-1 | TGCAGTGCTCCTCATCCCGGAGTGACAGATACGCAGTATTTT | CSAPHPGVTDTQYF
TRBD2 | NA | TRBJ2-3 | TRBV20-1 | TGCAGTGCACCAGCGGGGGCTGAAGATACGCAGTATTTT | CSAPAGAEDTQYF
NA | NA | TRBJ2-5 | TRBV5-6 | TGTGCCAGCCATGGACGAAGGGGGGCTGGAGAGACCCAGTACTTC | CASHGRRGAGETQYF
NA | NA | TRBJ2-3 | TRBV12-3/TRBV12-4 | TGTGCCAGCACGATGGCCAGGGTGCGGACAGATACGCAGTATTTT | CASTMARVRTDTQYF
NA | few | TRBJ2-6 | TRBV14 | TGTGCCAGCAGCCTCCTGGGGTCTGGGGCCAACGTCCTGACTTTC | CASSLLGSGANVLTF
NA | NA | TRBJ2-2 | TRBV7-2 | TGTGCCAGCAGCGTAGACGCGAACACCGGGGAGCTGTTTTTT | CASSVDANTGELFF
NA | NA | TRBJ2-5 | TRBV7-2 | TGTGCCAGCAGCTTCGGGGCCGTCGGCGGGACCCAGTACTTC | CASSFGAVGGTQYF
TRBD1 | NA | TRBJ1-5 | TRBV7-6 | TGTGCCAGCAGCATAGGACAGGGTGGCAATCAGCCCCAGCATTTT | CASSIGQGGNQPQHF
NA | NA | TRBJ1-5 | TRBV2 | TGTGCCAGCAGCCGTGGGCAGGAGTTCAATCAGCCCCAGCATTTT | CASSRGQEFNQPQHF
NA | NA | TRBJ1-1 | TRBV29-1 | TGCAGCGTTATGTTATGGGGGAGGGGAACTGAAGCTTTCTTT | CSVMLWGRGTEAFF
NA | NA | TRBJ1-1 | TRBV20-1 | TGCAGTGCTAGGGCCGGTGGAACTGAAGCTTTCTTT | CSARAGGTEAFF
NA | NA | TRBJ2-6 | TRBV29-1 | TGCAGCGTTACGCAGTCGGGGGCCAACGTCCTGACTTTC | CSVTQSGANVLTF
TRBD1 | NA | TRBJ1-4 | TRBV13 | TGTGCCAGCAGCCCAGGGGGTGAAAAACTGTTTTTT | CASSPGGEKLFF
NA | NA | TRBJ2-7 | TRBV18 | TGTGCCAGCTCACCACGGCCTCTCTACGAGCAGTACTTC | CASSPRPLYEQYF
NA | NA | TRBJ1-1 | TRBV29-1 | TGCAGCGTTGCCGACAGGCTAAACACTGAAGCTTTCTTT | CSVADRLNTEAFF
NA | once | TRBJ1-1 | TRBV20-1 | TGCAGTGCTAGAGTTTGGACGGCGAACACTGAAGCTTTCTTT | CSARVWTANTEAFF
TRBD2 | NA | TRBJ2-3 | TRBV6-5 | TGTGCCAGCTCCCTAGCGGGGGCCCAAATCAAGCAGTATTTT | CASSLAGAQIKQYF
NA | NA | TRBJ1-2 | TRBV3-1 | TGTGCCAGCAGCCACGGGCAAGGCGGCTACACCTTC | CASSHGQGGYTF
NA | NA | TRBJ1-3 | TRBV30 | TGTGCCTGGAGTGTAATGGCCCCCTCTGGAAACACCATATATTTT | CAWSVMAPSGNTIYF
TRBD2 | NA | TRBJ2-1 | TRBV4-1 | TGCGCCAGCAGCCAACCGGGACTAGCGGCCCACAATGAGCAGTTCTTC | CASSQPGLAAHNEQFF
TRBD1 | NA | TRBJ1-2 | TRBV27 | TGTGCCAGCAGTTGGGACAGGGCAACAACTAACTATGGCTACACCTTC | CASSWDRATTNYGYTF
NA | NA | TRBJ1-2 | TRBV7-2 | TGTGCCAGCAGTGTTACCATCAGGGCTGGCTATGGCTACACCTTC | CASSVTIRAGYGYTF
NA | NA | TRBJ2-3 | TRBV24-1 | TGTGCCACCAGTGGACCGACCTGGCCAGACACAGATACGCAGTATTTT | CATSGPTWPDTDTQYF
NA | NA | TRBJ1-2 | TRBV29-1 | TGCAGCGTTAGGGATGGTGACAGCCGACTTTATGGCTACACCTTC | CSVRDGDSRLYGYTF
NA | few | TRBJ1-6 | TRBV3-1 | TGTGCCAGCAGCCAAGGGCAGGGTAATTCACCCCTCCACTTT | CASSQGQGNSPLHF
NA | NA | TRBJ2-5 | TRBV11-2 | TGTGCCAGCAGCGCGGACAGCCTTAGTGAGACCCAGTACTTC | CASSADSLSETQYF
TRBD1 | once | TRBJ2-2 | TRBV9 | TGTGCCAGCAGCTCCTCACCCGGGACAGGGAACACCGGGGAGCTGTTTTTT | CASSSSPGTGNTGELFF
NA | NA | TRBJ2-6 | TRBV20-1 | TGCAATCCGACGCCTTCTGGGGCCAACGTCCTGACTTTC | CNPTPSGANVLTF